A single sample is the source of the 28 T cell receptor beta chains below, sequenced in a study of identical twins. Using its own MiXCR run on the 5' RACE reads, TCRdb lists one record per CDR3 protein. The sample has around 470,000 distinct CDR3 sequences, 13% to 15% seen once. The same sample was also studied in work on yellow fever vaccine responses in identical twins.

The sequenced material came from CD4+ T cells sorted from blood. The receptors were sampled from a woman aged 18-29 years in good health.

This clonotype has a handful of counts. V and J are TRBV28 and TRBJ2-6; D might be TRBD1 (6 bases). Per the germline V gene, CDR1 is MDHEN and CDR2 is SYDVKM. Trimming cost V 2 bases and J 2 bases, with 16 bases left between them. This CDR3 region has 18 residues. CDR3 sequence (DNA): TGTGCCAGCAGTTTACCTCCTGACAGGACCGCTGGGGCCAACGTCCTGACTTTC. This sequence encodes CASSLPPDRTAGANVLTF.

The chain carries TRBV29-1 and TRBJ2-1, with TRBD2 matching over 7 bases. Germline trimming cut 6 bases from V and 6 bases from J; bases unmatched to any gene: 11. Germline loops: CDR1 SQVTM, CDR2 ANQGSEA. The CDR3 is made up of 14 amino acids. This CDR3 reads CSVGSAGVINEQFF. The CDR3 coding sequence is TGCAGCGTCGGAAGTGCGGGAGTTATCAATGAGCAGTTCTTC.

This clonotype was picked up a small number of times. The V call is TRBV5-5, the J call TRBJ2-1; tentatively, D is TRBD2 (6 bases). The V and J ends lost 5 bases and 9 bases respectively, with 12 bases between them. CDR1 and CDR2 from the germline V gene are SGHKS and YYEKEE (reference sequence). The CDR3 spans 12 residues. The CDR3 loop reads CASRRDLAEQFF. CDR3 bases: TGTGCCAGCAGACGGGACTTGGCTGAGCAGTTCTTC.

This clonotype came up a few times. The chain uses TRBV12-3 or TRBV12-4 and TRBJ2-1; no clear D gene. The V gene lost 0 bases and the J gene lost 7 bases, with 19 bases spanning the gap. The CDR3 runs to 17 residues. The CDR3 protein is CASSLALNDPMGNEQFF. The CDR3 nucleotides read TGTGCCAGCAGTTTAGCGCTCAACGACCCGATGGGTAATGAGCAGTTCTTC.

The chain couples TRBV9 to TRBJ2-5, with 12 nucleotides matching TRBD2. The ends lost 4 bases at V and 0 bases at J; junction bases unmatched: 10. The CDR3 loop spans 18 amino acids. Germline CDR1 reads SGDLS; CDR2 reads YYNGEE. The CDR3 region is CASSLSSGGAPNQETQYF. The CDR3 bases are TGTGCCAGCAGCCTTTCTAGCGGGGGGGCCCCCAACCAAGAGACCCAGTACTTC.

The rearrangement joins TRBV5-1 to TRBJ2-2; the match to TRBD2 covers 14 bases. V dropped 3 bases and J dropped 7; count of bases not matched to a gene: 2. CDR1 and CDR2 from the germline V gene are SGHRS and YFSETQ. The CDR3 runs to 15 residues. DNA of the CDR3: TGCGCCAGCAGCTCGGGACTAGCGGGGGACGGGGAGCTGTTTTTT. It translates to CASSSGLAGDGELFF.

This clonotype was counted only a few times. The chain links TRBV7-3 to TRBJ2-1; TRBD1 matches at 7 bases. The junction had 8 bases not matched to a gene; V was cut back by 5 bases and J by 4 bases. The CDR3 has 15 residues. Germline values: CDR1 SGHTA, CDR2 FQGTGA. CDR3 DNA: TGTGCCAGCAGCACCGGGACAGCGTCTTACAATGAGCAGTTCTTC. Translation: CASSTGTASYNEQFF.

The chain has TRBV10-1 and TRBJ1-1, with no clear D. The CDR3 is made up of 12 amino acids. Germline V gene sequence: CDR1 WNHNN, CDR2 SYGVQD (reference sequence). Trimming removed 6 bases from V and 1 base from J, with 6 bases in between. In DNA form, the CDR3 reads TGCGCCAGCAGAGATGAGAACACTGAAGCTTTCTTT. It translates to CASRDENTEAFF.

This chain connects TRBV20-1 to TRBJ1-6; TRBD1 is a possible D gene (5 bases). The CDR3 totals 15 residues. V lost 3 bases and J lost 0, with 9 bases in between. Germline CDR1 reads DFQATT; CDR2 reads SNEGSKA (reference sequence). Here the CDR3 reads CSARPGTSYNSPLHF. The CDR3 region has the DNA TGCAGTGCTAGGCCAGGGACCTCCTATAATTCACCCCTCCACTTT.

The table lists this clonotype with a few counts. The rearrangement uses TRBV7-2 and TRBJ2-7; D is unresolved. The germline CDR1 and CDR2 sequences are SGHTA and FQGNSA. The CDR3 is 14 amino acids. Trimming stripped 5 bases from V and 2 bases from J, with 13 bases between. The CDR3 is CASSPRLTTYEQYF. In DNA, the CDR3 is TGTGCCAGCAGCCCTCGGCTGACAACCTACGAGCAGTACTTC.

This clonotype has just a few counts. V gene TRBV12-3 or TRBV12-4 combines with J gene TRBJ2-2; 8 bases are a match to TRBD1. V gave up 5 bases and J gave up 6 bases; unmatched junction bases: 5. This CDR3 spans 14 amino acids. CDR3 sequence: CASSPTGVPGELFF. The CDR3 nucleotides are TGTGCCAGCAGTCCGACAGGGGTGCCCGGGGAGCTGTTTTTT.

V is TRBV20-1 and J is TRBJ2-3, with D possibly being TRBD2 (5 bases). Trimming stripped 0 bases from V and 2 bases from J, with 12 bases between. The CDR3 totals 15 residues. CDR1 DFQATT and CDR2 SNEGSKA come from the germline V gene (reference sequence). CDR3 sequence reads: CSARDHGGLTDTQYF. CDR3 bases: TGCAGTGCTAGAGATCACGGCGGACTCACAGATACGCAGTATTTT.

The table lists this clonotype with a few counts. The genes are TRBV5-5 and TRBJ1-4; 11 bases fit TRBD1. The CDR3 runs to 15 residues. Germline V gene sequence: CDR1 SGHKS, CDR2 YYEKEE (reference sequence). With V trimmed by 4 bases and J by 7 bases, 6 bases remained unmatched. Written as DNA, the CDR3 is TGTGCCAGCAGCCCTGGCGGGACAGGGGGTGAAAAACTGTTTTTT. Amino acids: CASSPGGTGGEKLFF. Variable domain in full (rest from reference TRBV5-5 and TRBJ1-4): DAGVTQSPTHLIKTRGQQVTLRCSPISGHKSVSWYQQVLGQGPQFIFQYYEKEERGRGNFPDRFSARQFPNYSSELNVNALLLGDSALYLCASSPGGTGGEKLFFGSGTQLSVL.

The chain carries TRBV10-3 and TRBJ2-3; D ambiguous. The V and J ends lost 2 bases and 0 bases respectively, with 6 bases between them. Per germline, CDR1 ENHRY and CDR2 SYGVKD. The CDR3 has 14 residues. As DNA, the CDR3 is TGTGCCATCAGTGAGAAGGGAAGCACAGATACGCAGTATTTT. Its protein is CAISEKGSTDTQYF.

V is TRBV12-3 or TRBV12-4 and J is TRBJ2-7, with 9 bases matching TRBD2. CDR3 length equals 14 residues. V was clipped by 5 bases and J by 6 bases; unmatched bases: 8. CDR3 bases: TGTGCCAGCAGTCGCGGGGGGGGTGTGGGCGAGCAGTACTTC. Translation gives CASSRGGGVGEQYF.

This clonotype was detected ten times or more. A read error may account for a junction end that differs from germline. The chain couples TRBV7-9 to TRBJ1-1, with 7 bases lining up with TRBD1. This CDR3 contains 14 residues. Germline loops: CDR1 SEHNR, CDR2 FQNEAQ (reference sequence). The CDR3 region has the DNA TGCGCCAGCAGCTTGGAGGCAGGGGGGACTGAAGCTTTCTTT. It encodes CASSLEAGGTEAFF.

This clonotype was detected ten times or more. The V call is TRBV20-1, the J call TRBJ2-4; D might be TRBD2 (5 bases). Germline assignment: CDR1 DFQATT and CDR2 SNEGSKA (reference sequence). Trimming left V 4 bases short and J 4 bases short, with 14 bases between. The CDR3 covers 14 residues. The CDR3 coding sequence is TGCAGTGCTACTAGCCCAGCCCCGAAAAACATTCAGTACTTC. Its protein product is CSATSPAPKNIQYF.

The chain combines TRBV19 with TRBJ2-1, with D perhaps being TRBD1 or TRBD2 (6 bases each). Trimming took 9 bases from V and 6 from J, leaving 18 bases between them. The germline V gene has CDR1 LNHDA and CDR2 SQIVND (reference sequence). The CDR3 is 14 residues long. The CDR3 DNA is TGTGCCAGCAGTTTAGGGGGGTTGGGCAATGAGCAGTTCTTC. It translates to CASSLGGLGNEQFF.

This clonotype has a handful of counts. The chain joins TRBV4-2 to TRBJ1-2; D ambiguous. The CDR3 runs 15 residues. In germline, CDR1 is LGHNA, CDR2 YNFKEQ. Trimming removed 3 bases at V and 0 bases at J, with 11 bases between. CDR3 in DNA: TGTGCCAGCAGCCAGGAATTCATACCTAACTATGGCTACACCTTC. As protein: CASSQEFIPNYGYTF.

This clonotype was seen at least ten times. J is TRBJ2-3 and V is TRBV27; D call uncertain. V lost 1 base, J lost 4 bases, and 6 bases lay in between. This CDR3 region has 13 residues. From germline, CDR1 is MNHEY and CDR2 SMNVEV (reference sequence). CDR3 sequence: CASSLYGSDTQYF. CDR3 DNA sequence: TGTGCCAGCAGTTTATACGGATCAGATACGCAGTATTTT.

The J gene is TRBJ2-1, the V gene TRBV12-3 or TRBV12-4; weak D call: TRBD2 (7 bases). V shed 3 bases and J shed 6 bases, with 15 bases lying between them. The length of the CDR3 is 15 residues. The CDR3 DNA reads TGTGCCAGCAGTTTTTTGGGGGGGCAGTTCAATGAGCAGTTCTTC. Translated, it gives CASSFLGGQFNEQFF.

CDR3 nucleotide sequence: TGTGCCAGCAGTTACCCTATCTGGGGTTTCGGGGAGCTGTTTTTT. Its translation: CASSYPIWGFGELFF. The genes are TRBV6-2 or TRBV6-3 and TRBJ2-2; D gene unclear. Germline V gene data show CDR1 as MNHEY and CDR2 as SVGEGT. Trimming removed 2 bases from V and 7 bases from J, with 14 bases in between. The CDR3 covers 15 residues.

The rearrangement uses TRBV6-1 and TRBJ2-5; 10 bases agree with TRBD1. There are 13 residues in the CDR3. Germline CDR1 MNHNS, CDR2 SASEGT. The trim removed 8 bases at V and 8 bases at J, leaving 8 bases unmatched. In DNA, the CDR3 is TGTGCCAGCCGTGGACAGGGGGGGGATACCCAGTACTTC. It is translated as CASRGQGGDTQYF.

This clonotype has more than one count but fewer than ten. The V call is TRBV29-1, the J call TRBJ2-7; the D gene is possibly TRBD1 (6 bases). Trimming pared 3 bases from V and 2 bases from J, leaving 11 bases between. The CDR3 has 13 amino acids. Germline-derived CDR1 and CDR2 are SQVTM and ANQGSEA. CDR3 in DNA: TGCAGCGTTGATGGGGGCCAAACCTACGAGCAGTACTTC. This gives the protein CSVDGGQTYEQYF.

This clonotype turned up a few times. The chain employs TRBV28 and TRBJ2-3; D not certain. In germline, CDR1 is MDHEN, CDR2 SYDVKM. The CDR3 runs 11 residues. Trimming took 5 bases from V and 8 from J, leaving 8 bases between them. The CDR3 coding sequence is TGTGCCAGCAGTGACGCCCCTACGCAGTATTTT. Its translation: CASSDAPTQYF.

The V call is TRBV7-2, the J call TRBJ2-1, with a tentative D call TRBD1 (6 bases). V shed 4 bases and J shed 7 bases, with 8 bases lying between them. CDR1 is SGHTA, CDR2 FQGNSA, per germline. The CDR3 sequence is 12 residues long. DNA of the CDR3: TGTGCCAGCAGCTACAGGGTTAATGAGCAGTTCTTC. Amino acids: CASSYRVNEQFF.

This clonotype occurred many times. The chain recombines TRBV7-2 with TRBJ2-1; 12 bases map to TRBD2. This CDR3 is built from 15 residues. With 2 bases clipped from V and 7 bases from J, the junction kept 3 bases outside the gene matches. Germline CDR1 is SGHTA and CDR2 is FQGNSA. The CDR3, as DNA: TGTGCCAGCAGCTTACAACTAGCGGGAGGTAATGAGCAGTTCTTC. It encodes CASSLQLAGGNEQFF. Full variable domain (remainder filled in from reference TRBV7-2 and TRBJ2-1): GAGVSQSPSNKVTEKGKDVELRCDPISGHTALYWYRQSLGQGLEFLIYFQGNSAPDKSGLPSDRFSAERTGGSVSTLTIQRTQQEDSAVYLCASSLQLAGGNEQFFGPGTRLTVL.

The rearrangement uses TRBV7-9 and TRBJ2-2; D is unclear. This CDR3 contains 17 residues. V was trimmed by 8 bases and J by 0 bases, leaving 19 bases between them. The germline gives CDR1 SEHNR, CDR2 FQNEAQ (reference sequence). The CDR3 region is CASLQLLSLANTGELFF. The CDR3 nucleotides read TGTGCCAGCCTCCAACTTCTAAGCCTCGCGAACACCGGGGAGCTGTTTTTT.